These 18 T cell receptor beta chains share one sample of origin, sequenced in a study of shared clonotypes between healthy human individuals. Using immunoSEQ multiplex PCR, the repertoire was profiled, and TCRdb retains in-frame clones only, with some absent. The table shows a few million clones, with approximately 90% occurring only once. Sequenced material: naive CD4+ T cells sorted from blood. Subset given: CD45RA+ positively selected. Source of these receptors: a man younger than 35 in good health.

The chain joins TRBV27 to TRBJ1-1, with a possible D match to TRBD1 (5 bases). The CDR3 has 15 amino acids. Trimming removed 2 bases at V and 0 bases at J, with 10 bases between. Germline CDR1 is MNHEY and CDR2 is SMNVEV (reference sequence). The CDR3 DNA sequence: TGTGCCAGCAGTTTAGGGTTGACAGTGAACACTGAAGCTTTCTTT. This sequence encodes CASSLGLTVNTEAFF.

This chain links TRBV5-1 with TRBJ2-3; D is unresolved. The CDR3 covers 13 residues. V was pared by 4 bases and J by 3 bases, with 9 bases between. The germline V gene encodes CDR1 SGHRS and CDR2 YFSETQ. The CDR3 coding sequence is TGCGCCAGCAGCGCAGGAGCAACAGATACGCAGTATTTT. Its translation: CASSAGATDTQYF.

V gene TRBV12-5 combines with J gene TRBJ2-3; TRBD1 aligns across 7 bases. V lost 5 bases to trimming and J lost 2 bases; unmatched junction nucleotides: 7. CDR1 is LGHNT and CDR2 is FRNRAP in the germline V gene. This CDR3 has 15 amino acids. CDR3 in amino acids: CASGPGTDYTDTQYF. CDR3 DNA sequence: TGTGCTAGTGGTCCCGGGACAGATTACACAGATACGCAGTATTTT.

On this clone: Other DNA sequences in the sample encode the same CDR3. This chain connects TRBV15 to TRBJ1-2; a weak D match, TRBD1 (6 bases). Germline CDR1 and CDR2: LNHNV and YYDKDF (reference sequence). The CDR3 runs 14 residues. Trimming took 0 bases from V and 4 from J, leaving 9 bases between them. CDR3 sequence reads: CATSRDGGGYGYTF. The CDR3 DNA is TGTGCCACCAGCAGAGATGGAGGGGGCTATGGCTACACCTTC.

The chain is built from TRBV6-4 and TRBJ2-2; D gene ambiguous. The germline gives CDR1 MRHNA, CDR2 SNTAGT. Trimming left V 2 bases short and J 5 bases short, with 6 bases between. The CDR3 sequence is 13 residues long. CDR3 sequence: CASSDHGTGELFF. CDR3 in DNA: TGTGCCAGCAGTGACCACGGGACCGGGGAGCTGTTTTTT.

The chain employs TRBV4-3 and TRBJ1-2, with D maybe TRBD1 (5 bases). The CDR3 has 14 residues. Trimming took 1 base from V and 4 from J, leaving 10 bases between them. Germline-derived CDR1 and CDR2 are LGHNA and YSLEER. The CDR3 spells CASSQAAGIYGYTF. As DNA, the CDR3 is TGCGCCAGCAGCCAAGCGGCAGGGATCTATGGCTACACCTTC.

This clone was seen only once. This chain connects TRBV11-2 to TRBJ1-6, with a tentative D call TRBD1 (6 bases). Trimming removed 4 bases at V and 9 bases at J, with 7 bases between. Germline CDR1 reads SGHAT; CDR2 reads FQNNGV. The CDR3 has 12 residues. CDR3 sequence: CASSSQGSPLHF. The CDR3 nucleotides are TGTGCCAGCAGCTCACAGGGTTCACCCCTCCACTTT.

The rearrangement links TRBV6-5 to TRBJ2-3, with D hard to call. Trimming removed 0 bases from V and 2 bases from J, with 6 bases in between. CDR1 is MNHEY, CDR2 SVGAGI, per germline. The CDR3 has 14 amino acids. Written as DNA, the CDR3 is TGTGCCAGCAGTTACTCCGTTAACACAGATACGCAGTATTTT. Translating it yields CASSYSVNTDTQYF.

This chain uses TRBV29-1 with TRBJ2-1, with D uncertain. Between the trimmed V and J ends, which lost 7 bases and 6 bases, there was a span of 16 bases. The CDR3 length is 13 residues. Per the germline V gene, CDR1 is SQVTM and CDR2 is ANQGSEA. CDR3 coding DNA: TGCAGCGGGGAATCAGGACGGTTCAATGAGCAGTTCTTC. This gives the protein CSGESGRFNEQFF.

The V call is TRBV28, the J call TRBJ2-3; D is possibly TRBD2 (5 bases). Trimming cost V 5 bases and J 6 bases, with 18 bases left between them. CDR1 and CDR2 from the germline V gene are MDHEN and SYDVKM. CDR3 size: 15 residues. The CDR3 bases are TGTGCCAGCAGTACGTTTGAGGGCTCGGGGGATACGCAGTATTTT. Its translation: CASSTFEGSGDTQYF.

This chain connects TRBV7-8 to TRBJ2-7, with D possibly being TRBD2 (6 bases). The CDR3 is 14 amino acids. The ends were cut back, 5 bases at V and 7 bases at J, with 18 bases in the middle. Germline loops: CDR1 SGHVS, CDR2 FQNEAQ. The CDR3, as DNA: TGTGCCAGCAGCCGGGACTTAACTGGGGGGGAGCAGTACTTC. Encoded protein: CASSRDLTGGEQYF.

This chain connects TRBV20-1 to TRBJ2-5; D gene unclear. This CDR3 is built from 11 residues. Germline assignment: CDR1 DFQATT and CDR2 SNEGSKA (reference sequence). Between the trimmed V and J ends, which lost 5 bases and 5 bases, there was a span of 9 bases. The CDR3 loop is CSAARGETQYF. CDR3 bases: TGCAGTGCTGCCCGCGGCGAGACCCAGTACTTC.

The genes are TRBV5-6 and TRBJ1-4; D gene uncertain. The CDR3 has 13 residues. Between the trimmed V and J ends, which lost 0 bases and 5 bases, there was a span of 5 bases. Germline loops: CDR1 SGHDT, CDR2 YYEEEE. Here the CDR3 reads CASSLGQNEKLFF. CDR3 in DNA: TGTGCCAGCAGCTTGGGGCAGAATGAAAAACTGTTTTTT. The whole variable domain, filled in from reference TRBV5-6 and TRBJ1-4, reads DAGVTQSPTHLIKTRGQQVTLRCSPKSGHDTVSWYQQALGQGPQFIFQYYEEEERQRGNFPDRFSGHQFPNYSSELNVNALLLGDSALYLCASSLGQNEKLFFGSGTQLSVL.

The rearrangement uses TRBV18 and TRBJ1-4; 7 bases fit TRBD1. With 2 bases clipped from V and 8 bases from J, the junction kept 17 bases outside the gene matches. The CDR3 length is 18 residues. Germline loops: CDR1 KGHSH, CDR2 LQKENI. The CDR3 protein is CASSPSTGDGGAWEKLFF. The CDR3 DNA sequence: TGTGCCAGCTCACCAAGCACAGGGGATGGAGGAGCTTGGGAAAAACTGTTTTTT.

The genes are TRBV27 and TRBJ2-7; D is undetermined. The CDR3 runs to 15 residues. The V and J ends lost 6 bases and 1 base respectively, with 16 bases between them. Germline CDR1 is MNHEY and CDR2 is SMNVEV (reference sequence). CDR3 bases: TGTGCCAGCAGCTCTGGTGGCTGGGCGTCCTACGAGCAGTACTTC. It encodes CASSSGGWASYEQYF.

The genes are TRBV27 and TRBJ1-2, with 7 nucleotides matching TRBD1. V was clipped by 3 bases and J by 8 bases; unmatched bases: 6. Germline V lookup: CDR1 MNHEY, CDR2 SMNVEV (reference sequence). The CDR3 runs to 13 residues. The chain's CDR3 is CASSFGTGEGYTF. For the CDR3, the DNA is TGTGCCAGCAGTTTTGGTACAGGGGAGGGCTACACCTTC.

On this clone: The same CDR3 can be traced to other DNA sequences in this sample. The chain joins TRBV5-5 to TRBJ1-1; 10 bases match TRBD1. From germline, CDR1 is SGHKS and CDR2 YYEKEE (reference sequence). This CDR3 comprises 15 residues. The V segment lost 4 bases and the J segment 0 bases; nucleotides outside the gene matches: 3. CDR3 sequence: CASSLGQGVNTEAFF. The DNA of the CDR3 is TGTGCCAGCAGCCTCGGACAGGGGGTGAACACTGAAGCTTTCTTT.

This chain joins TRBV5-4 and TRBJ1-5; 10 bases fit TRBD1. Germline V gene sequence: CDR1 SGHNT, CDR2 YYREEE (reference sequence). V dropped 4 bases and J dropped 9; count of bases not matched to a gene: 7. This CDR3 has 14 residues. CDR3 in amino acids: CASSTGTGVSPQHF. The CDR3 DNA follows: TGTGCCAGCAGCACCGGGACAGGGGTTTCGCCCCAGCATTTT.